This T cell receptor beta chain was found in a study of blood T cells in healthy people across ages. This clonotype was observed a handful of times. An end of the junction differs from the germline gene, which may be a read error. Germline assignment: CDR1 DFQATT and CDR2 SNEGSKA (reference sequence). The CDR3 is made up of 16 amino acids. Primers used in a second PCR of roughly 6 to 11 cycles were a sample-barcoded 5' primer and a J-beta primer mix. TCRdb fed the 5' RACE reads into MiXCR, producing one record per CDR3 protein. The sample holds 450,000 to 600,000 distinct CDR3 sequences, around a quarter seen once. The data also belong to a second study, concerning T cells of mothers and their children.

This chain connects TRBV20-1 to TRBJ2-7; 8 bases are shared with TRBD2. Material: blood. The sequence came from a boy aged 2 to 9 in good health. The CDR3 region is CSAREPGTSKQYEQYF. CDR3 nucleotides: TGCAGTGCCAGAGAACCCGGGACTAGTAAGCAGTACGAGCAGTACTTC.